The 15 T cell receptor beta chains given below trace back to one sample, sequenced in a study of blood T cell repertoires in COVID-19. Sequencing was performed with immunoSEQ multiplex PCR; in TCRdb, only in-frame clones are kept and a portion is missing. The sample carries nearly 110,000 clones, about 93% recorded once. Sequenced input: peripheral blood. The source is a young woman with acute or convalescent COVID-19.

Comment on this clone: Germline is not matched at one junction end, which may reflect a read error. The chain links TRBV4-3 to TRBJ1-4, with TRBD1 as a possible D gene (6 bases). This CDR3 comprises 16 residues. From germline, CDR1 is LGHNA and CDR2 YSLEER. This CDR3 is CASSQGGGLMNGKLFF. The CDR3 nucleotides are TGCGCCAGCAGCCAAGGGGGGGGGCTAATGAATGGAAAACTGTTTTTT.

CDR3 bases: TGTGCCAGCAGCATCGCGGGACCCAGCACAGATACGCAGTATTTT. Its translation: CASSIAGPSTDTQYF. V is TRBV5-4 and J is TRBJ2-3; TRBD2 might be the D (6 bases). Germline loops: CDR1 SGHNT, CDR2 YYREEE (reference sequence). V was pared by 4 bases and J by 0 bases, with 12 bases between. The CDR3 runs 15 residues.

The rearrangement links TRBV7-2 to TRBJ2-7, with 7 positions matching TRBD1. The CDR3 has 14 residues. V lost 5 bases and J lost 6; bases outside the gene matches: 10. Germline V CDR1 and CDR2: SGHTA, FQGNSA. This chain's CDR3 is CASSLNRGGSEQYF. For the CDR3, the DNA is TGTGCCAGCAGCCTCAACAGGGGTGGAAGCGAGCAGTACTTC.

This clone was detected a few times. The chain employs TRBV7-9 and TRBJ1-1; D remains unclear. Trimming pared 6 bases from V and 5 bases from J, leaving 25 bases between. CDR3 length equals 17 residues. CDR1 SEHNR and CDR2 FQNEAQ come from the germline V gene (reference sequence). The CDR3 coding sequence is TGTGCCAGCAGTCGCATAGGTTGGCGGGGTCGTAGGACTGAAGCTTTCTTT. Translating it yields CASSRIGWRGRRTEAFF.

This sequence joins TRBV29-1 and TRBJ1-2, with 9 bases matching TRBD1. The CDR3 contains 12 residues. Trimming took 6 bases from V and 3 from J; bases not matched to a gene: 2. The germline V gene encodes CDR1 SQVTM and CDR2 ANQGSEA. The CDR3 spells CSVGDRDYGYTF. CDR3 sequence (DNA): TGCAGCGTGGGGGACAGGGACTATGGCTACACCTTC.

CDR3 in DNA: TGTGCCAGCAGCTTTGGACTGGGACAGGACCTCTATTTGAACACTGAAGCTTTCTTT. Translation gives CASSFGLGQDLYLNTEAFF. The genes are TRBV3-1 (or the pseudogene TRBV3-2) and TRBJ1-1; 8 bases match TRBD1. The CDR3 totals 19 residues. The trim removed 5 bases at V and 0 bases at J, leaving 17 bases unmatched. Looked up from germline, CDR1 is LGHDT and CDR2 is YNNKEL (reference sequence).

V is TRBV7-2 and J is TRBJ2-7, with 8 bases aligning to TRBD1. Germline trimming cut 2 bases from V and 7 bases from J; bases unmatched to any gene: 7. The CDR3 is made up of 14 amino acids. The germline V gene encodes CDR1 SGHTA and CDR2 FQGNSA. CDR3 region: CASSLRQGRWEQYF. CDR3 nucleotides: TGTGCCAGCAGCTTAAGACAGGGGCGGTGGGAGCAGTACTTC.

The chain combines TRBV28 with TRBJ2-5, with D possibly matching TRBD1 (6 bases). The germline V and J ends were trimmed by 7 bases and 5 bases, with 14 bases remaining between them. CDR1 MDHEN and CDR2 SYDVKM come from the germline V gene. The CDR3 is 13 residues long. This CDR3 reads CASTVQGWETQYF. DNA of the CDR3: TGTGCCAGCACCGTACAGGGTTGGGAGACCCAGTACTTC.

The gene calls are TRBV28 and TRBJ1-4, with a tentative D call TRBD1 (5 bases). The CDR3 sequence is 15 residues long. V lost 6 bases and J 8 bases, leaving 19 bases between the germline ends. The germline CDR1 and CDR2 sequences are MDHEN and SYDVKM. The CDR3 DNA is TGTGCCAGCAGCGATCCCACGGGGGTGAACGAAAAACTGTTTTTT. It translates to CASSDPTGVNEKLFF.

The V gene is TRBV11-2, the J gene TRBJ2-6; D is unresolved. This CDR3 comprises 16 residues. V was cut by 1 base and J by 1 base, with 8 bases left in between. CDR1 is SGHAT and CDR2 is FQNNGV in the germline V gene. In DNA, the CDR3 is TGTGCCAGCAGCTTAGCTCCCAGATCTGGGGCCAACGTCCTGACTTTC. Its translation: CASSLAPRSGANVLTF.

This rearrangement joins TRBV4-1 to TRBJ2-1, with 12 bases identical to TRBD2. V was pared by 3 bases and J by 5 bases, with 11 bases of the junction left unmatched. The CDR3 has 18 residues. CDR1 is MGHRA and CDR2 is YSYEKL in the germline V gene. The CDR3 region has the DNA TGCGCCAGCAGCCACTTACAGCAGACTAGCGGGAGAAACAATGAGCAGTTCTTC. It codes for CASSHLQQTSGRNNEQFF.

This chain uses TRBV28 with TRBJ1-5; D unclear. Germline assignment: CDR1 MDHEN and CDR2 SYDVKM. V was cut by 6 bases and J by 0 bases, with 6 bases left in between. The CDR3 has 13 residues. Here the CDR3 reads CASREYSNQPQHF. CDR3 in DNA: TGTGCCAGCAGGGAGTATAGCAATCAGCCCCAGCATTTT.

The V and J genes are TRBV5-1 and TRBJ2-2; TRBD1 aligns across 7 bases. The trim removed 2 bases at V and 6 bases at J, leaving 1 base unmatched. Germline values: CDR1 SGHRS, CDR2 YFSETQ. This CDR3 has 13 amino acids. The CDR3 nucleotides read TGCGCCAGCAGCTTCGACAGGGCCGGGGAGCTGTTTTTT. Translating it yields CASSFDRAGELFF.

The rearrangement joins TRBV13 to TRBJ1-1; 7 bases align to TRBD1. This CDR3 is 15 amino acids long. Germline CDR1 and CDR2: PRHDT and FYEKMQ (reference sequence). After removal of 6 bases from V and 4 bases from J, the junction contained 11 bases not matched to a gene. The CDR3 sequence is CASRKRARGSTEAFF. The CDR3 nucleotides read TGTGCCAGCAGGAAAAGGGCCAGGGGGAGCACTGAAGCTTTCTTT.

The rearrangement uses TRBV11-1 and TRBJ1-3; D unresolved. CDR3 length equals 13 residues. V was pared by 5 bases and J by 8 bases, with 13 bases between. Germline CDR1 SGHAT, CDR2 FQDESV (reference sequence). The CDR3 region is CASSIGPGDTIYF. The CDR3 coding sequence is TGTGCCAGCAGCATAGGACCCGGAGACACCATATATTTT.